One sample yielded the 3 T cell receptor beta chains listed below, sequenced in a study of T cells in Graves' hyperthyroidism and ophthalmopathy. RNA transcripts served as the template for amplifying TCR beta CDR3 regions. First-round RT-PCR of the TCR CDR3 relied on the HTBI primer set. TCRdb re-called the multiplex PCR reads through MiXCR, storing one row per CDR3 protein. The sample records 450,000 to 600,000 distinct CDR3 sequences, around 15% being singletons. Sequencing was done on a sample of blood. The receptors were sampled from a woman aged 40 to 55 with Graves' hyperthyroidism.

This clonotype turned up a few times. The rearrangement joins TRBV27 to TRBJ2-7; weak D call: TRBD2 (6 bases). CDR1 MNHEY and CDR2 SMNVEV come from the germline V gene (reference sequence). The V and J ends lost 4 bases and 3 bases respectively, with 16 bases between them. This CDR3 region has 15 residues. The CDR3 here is CASSSAGSYLYEQYF. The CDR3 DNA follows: TGTGCCAGCAGTTCCGCCGGGAGTTACCTCTACGAGCAGTACTTC.

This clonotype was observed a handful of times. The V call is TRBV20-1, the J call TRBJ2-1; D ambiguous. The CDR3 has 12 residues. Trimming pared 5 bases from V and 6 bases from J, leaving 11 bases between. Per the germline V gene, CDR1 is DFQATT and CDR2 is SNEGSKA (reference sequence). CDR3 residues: CSASPPTNEQFF. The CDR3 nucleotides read TGCAGTGCTTCACCCCCGACCAATGAGCAGTTCTTC.

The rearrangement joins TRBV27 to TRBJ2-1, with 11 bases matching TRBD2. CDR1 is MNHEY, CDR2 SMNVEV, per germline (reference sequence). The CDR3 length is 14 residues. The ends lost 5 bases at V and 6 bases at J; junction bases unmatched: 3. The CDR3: CASSMLAGGNEQFF. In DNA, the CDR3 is TGTGCCAGCAGTATGCTAGCGGGAGGCAATGAGCAGTTCTTC.